The 18 T cell receptor beta chains given below trace back to one sample, sequenced in a study of blood T cells in healthy people across ages. Together with a sample-barcoded 5' primer, a J-beta primer mix was included in a second PCR lasting roughly 6 to 12 cycles. TCRdb re-called the 5' RACE reads with MiXCR, one entry per CDR3 protein. This sample carries around 750,000 distinct CDR3 sequences, about 55% of them seen once, and the ten largest clones take approximately 40%. Sequenced sample: blood. The source is an older man in good health.

V usage is TRBV29-1 and J usage is TRBJ1-4; unclear D gene. Germline CDR1 and CDR2: SQVTM and ANQGSEA. Trimming pared 1 base from V and 8 bases from J, leaving 14 bases between. CDR3 length: 14 amino acids. The CDR3 coding sequence is TGCAGCGTTGAAGGTTCCAGTTTGGGGGAAAAACTGTTTTTT. It encodes CSVEGSSLGEKLFF.

This clonotype was seen a few times. The CDR3 protein is CASSQDGRAGVGEQYF. The CDR3 DNA sequence: TGTGCCAGCAGCCAAGATGGGAGAGCGGGAGTAGGCGAGCAGTACTTC. V gene TRBV4-2 combines with J gene TRBJ2-7, with 8 bases lining up with TRBD2. This CDR3 region has 16 residues. CDR1 and CDR2 (germline): LGHNA, YNFKEQ. With V trimmed by 0 bases and J by 6 bases, 10 bases remained unmatched.

This clonotype occurred a few times. This chain links TRBV4-1 with TRBJ2-1; TRBD2 matches 12 bases. Germline lookup yields CDR1 MGHRA and CDR2 YSYEKL. Trimming cost V 0 bases and J 4 bases; bases outside gene matches: 10. The length of the CDR3 is 19 residues. CDR3 nucleotide sequence: TGCGCCAGCAGCCAAGACCCGGAACTAGCGGGAGGCGCGTACAATGAGCAGTTCTTC. Amino acid sequence: CASSQDPELAGGAYNEQFF.

Worth noting for this clonotype: An end of the junction differs from the germline gene, which may be a read error. The gene calls are TRBV20-1 and TRBJ2-5, with D perhaps TRBD1 or TRBD2 (6 bases each). The CDR3 length is 15 residues. In germline, CDR1 is DFQATT, CDR2 SNEGSKA (reference sequence). As DNA, the CDR3 is TGCAGTACTAGACTTAGGGGGGACCGTTACAATGAGCAGTACTTC. It translates to CSTRLRGDRYNEQYF.

This clonotype was seen ten or more times. The DNA for the CDR3 is TGTGCCAGCAACCCGGGACTAGCGGGAGGTCACAGATACGCGTATTTT. Its translation: CASNPGLAGGHRYAYF. J is TRBJ2-3 and V is TRBV7-8; TRBD2 matches 15 bases. This CDR3 has 16 residues. Per the germline V gene, CDR1 is SGHVS and CDR2 is FQNEAQ. Unmatched junction bases numbered 16, after V lost 7 bases and J lost 14 bases.

This clonotype was detected only a few times. The chain uses TRBV10-3 and TRBJ2-5; 8 bases map to TRBD2. With 4 bases clipped from V and 4 bases from J, the junction kept 14 bases outside the gene matches. Germline V lookup: CDR1 ENHRY, CDR2 SYGVKD. This CDR3 has 17 residues. CDR3 in amino acids: CAISVVMERESGETQYF. CDR3 nucleotide sequence: TGTGCCATCAGTGTGGTGATGGAGCGGGAGTCGGGAGAGACCCAGTACTTC.

Here the CDR3 reads CASRGTSSSEQFF. The DNA for the CDR3 is TGTGCCAGCAGAGGGACTAGCTCGAGTGAGCAGTTCTTC. V is TRBV9 and J is TRBJ2-1, with 9 bases identical to TRBD2. The germline V gene has CDR1 SGDLS and CDR2 YYNGEE. V lost 5 bases to trimming and J lost 9 bases; unmatched junction nucleotides: 6. This CDR3 has 13 residues.

V gene TRBV30 combines with J gene TRBJ2-4; D call uncertain. The CDR3 sequence is 11 residues long. Germline CDR1 GTSNPN, CDR2 SVGIG (reference sequence). V lost 2 bases and J 13 bases, leaving 12 bases between the germline ends. The CDR3 loop is CAWSLGREQYF. The CDR3 nucleotides are TGTGCCTGGAGTTTGGGAAGAGAGCAGTACTTC.

The CDR3 region has the DNA TGTGCCAGCAGTTTTGGCGTCGGCAGTTCACCCCTCCACTTT. Translation: CASSFGVGSSPLHF. The chain uses TRBV12-3 or TRBV12-4 and TRBJ1-6; D uncertain. This CDR3 comprises 14 residues. V was clipped by 3 bases and J by 9 bases, with 12 bases between them.

The chain joins TRBV5-5 to TRBJ2-7, with D perhaps being TRBD1 or TRBD2 (5 bases each). V lost 4 bases and J lost 3, with 17 bases in between. This CDR3 has 15 amino acids. Germline V gene data show CDR1 as SGHKS and CDR2 as YYEKEE (reference sequence). The CDR3 reads CASSPGSGTNYEQYF. The DNA of the CDR3 is TGTGCCAGCAGCCCCGGATCGGGGACGAACTACGAGCAGTACTTC.

V and J are TRBV11-2 and TRBJ2-1; 8 bases line up with TRBD2. The CDR3 extends over 21 amino acids. CDR1 and CDR2 from the germline V gene are SGHAT and FQNNGV. V was pared by 3 bases and J by 3 bases, with 22 bases of the junction left unmatched. The CDR3 DNA reads as TGTGCCAGCAGCTTCCTCCCCTGGAGTACTAGCGGTGATAGGGGCTACAATGAGCAGTTCTTC. Translating it yields CASSFLPWSTSGDRGYNEQFF.

This clonotype was seen a handful of times. V and J are TRBV7-2 and TRBJ2-7; D is possibly TRBD1 (6 bases). The CDR3 is 14 residues long. V was pared by 3 bases and J by 3 bases, with 12 bases between. Germline lookup yields CDR1 SGHTA and CDR2 FQGNSA. CDR3 nucleotides: TGTGCCAGCAGCTTGTCCGGGACACTCTACGAGCAGTACTTC. Residues: CASSLSGTLYEQYF.

This clonotype was seen a few times. V is TRBV20-1 and J is TRBJ2-5; D is perhaps TRBD2 (6 bases). The CDR3 covers 14 residues. Looked up from germline, CDR1 is DFQATT and CDR2 is SNEGSKA (reference sequence). With 1 base removed from V and 4 bases from J, the gap between germline ends came to 13 bases. CDR3 amino acids: CSARGPGLPETQYF. CDR3 DNA sequence: TGCAGTGCTAGAGGGCCGGGACTCCCAGAGACCCAGTACTTC.

This clonotype appeared a single time. The gene calls are TRBV12-3 or TRBV12-4 and TRBJ2-2; 9 bases match TRBD1. CDR3 length: 15 amino acids. With 5 bases clipped from V and 5 bases from J, the junction kept 6 bases outside the gene matches. Here the CDR3 reads CASSPSDRGTGELFF. DNA for the CDR3: TGTGCCAGCAGTCCATCGGACAGGGGAACCGGGGAGCTGTTTTTT.

This chain links TRBV7-2 with TRBJ2-1; D is unresolved. Germline CDR1 and CDR2: SGHTA and FQGNSA. The CDR3 runs 12 residues. The V end lost 4 bases, the J end lost 12 bases, and 13 bases lay between the germline ends. The CDR3 DNA is TGTGCCAGCAGCTCCCCAGGCGAATGGCAGTTCTTC. Translated: CASSSPGEWQFF.

CDR3 sequence: CATSSSGGGTYEQFF. Written as DNA, the CDR3 is TGTGCCACCAGTTCCTCGGGCGGCGGGACCTATGAGCAGTTCTTC. V usage is TRBV24-1 and J usage is TRBJ2-1, with a tentative D call TRBD2 (6 bases). The V gene's germline CDR1 is KGHDR and CDR2 SFDVKD. V was shortened by 6 bases and J by 8 bases, with 19 bases between the two germline ends. The CDR3 length is 15 residues.

The V call is TRBV6-1, the J call TRBJ1-2; D uncertain. The germline V gene has CDR1 MNHNS and CDR2 SASEGT. V lost 6 bases to trimming and J lost 0 bases, with 8 bases between them. This CDR3 has 13 amino acids. This CDR3 is CASSGIPNYGYTF. DNA of the CDR3: TGTGCCAGCAGCGGGATCCCTAACTATGGCTACACCTTC.

The V call is TRBV20-1, the J call TRBJ2-3; a weak D match, TRBD2 (6 bases). The V and J ends lost 2 bases and 0 bases respectively, with 12 bases between them. Germline V CDR1 and CDR2: DFQATT, SNEGSKA (reference sequence). The CDR3 consists of 15 residues. CDR3 loop: CSARSGSTSTDTQYF. In nucleotides, the CDR3 is TGCAGTGCTAGAAGCGGGTCCACTAGCACAGATACGCAGTATTTT.